The 22 T cell receptor beta chains below come from one sample, sequenced in a study of cytomegalovirus exposure and HLA in healthy donors. The PCR contained 60 Vbeta and 13 Jbeta primers. Using immunoSEQ multiplex PCR, the repertoire was profiled, and TCRdb retains in-frame clones only, with some absent. The sample yields 100,000 to 150,000 clones, of which the top ten take up 2.5% to 3%. The sequencing input was PBMCs. The receptor set was obtained from a man aged 25 to 40 in good health and CMV-seronegative.

CDR3 in DNA: TGTGCCAGCAGTTCGGGACACAGCTCCTACGAGCAGTACTTC. The encoded protein is CASSSGHSSYEQYF. The chain couples TRBV7-8 to TRBJ2-5, with D possibly being TRBD1 (6 bases). The J call may be wrong; the DNA end is better matched by TRBJ2-7. Germline CDR1 reads SGHVS; CDR2 reads FQNEAQ. The CDR3 runs to 14 residues.

The chain links TRBV6-1 to TRBJ2-7; 9 bases line up with TRBD1. In germline, CDR1 is MNHNS, CDR2 SASEGT. Trimming removed 3 bases from V and 2 bases from J; junction bases left unmatched: 5. The CDR3 extends over 15 amino acids. The CDR3 DNA follows: TGTGCCAGCAGTGACCGACAGGGGGGAACCTACGAGCAGTACTTC. Encoded protein: CASSDRQGGTYEQYF.

As for this clone: The sample contains more than one DNA sequence encoding this CDR3. This chain's CDR3 is CASSLVLAGGYETQYF. The CDR3 region has the DNA TGTGCCAGCAGCTTAGTCCTAGCGGGGGGGTATGAGACCCAGTACTTC. The chain uses TRBV7-9 and TRBJ2-5; 12 nucleotides line up with TRBD2. This CDR3 has 16 residues. The V gene end was trimmed by 1 base and the J gene end by 5 bases; junction bases not matched to a gene: 5. The germline V gene encodes CDR1 SEHNR and CDR2 FQNEAQ (reference sequence).

The chain couples TRBV30 to TRBJ2-7; maybe TRBD2 (6 bases). Germline V gene data show CDR1 as GTSNPN and CDR2 as SVGIG (reference sequence). This CDR3 is 12 amino acids long. Trimming stripped 2 bases from V and 8 bases from J, with 13 bases between. CDR3 amino acids: CAWSPWRGQQYF. CDR3 nucleotide sequence: TGTGCCTGGAGTCCCTGGCGGGGTCAGCAGTACTTC.

The chain uses TRBV5-6 and TRBJ2-3; the D gene is possibly TRBD1 (5 bases). The germline V gene has CDR1 SGHDT and CDR2 YYEEEE. Trimming left V 1 base short and J 3 bases short, with 12 bases between. This CDR3 comprises 15 residues. CDR3 amino acids: CASSLRQIRTDTQYF. The DNA of the CDR3 is TGTGCCAGCAGCTTGAGACAGATCAGGACAGATACGCAGTATTTT.

This chain links TRBV11-2 with TRBJ2-3; 10 nucleotides match TRBD1. This CDR3 is built from 16 residues. Germline loops: CDR1 SGHAT, CDR2 FQNNGV. J lost 3 bases, V lost 6 bases, and 9 bases had no gene match. CDR3 in amino acids: CASSLTGTGETDTQYF. CDR3 DNA sequence: TGTGCCAGCAGTCTAACCGGGACAGGGGAAACAGATACGCAGTATTTT. The whole variable domain, filled in from reference TRBV11-2 and TRBJ2-3, reads EAGVAQSPRYKIIEKRQSVAFWCNPISGHATLYWYQQILGQGPKLLIQFQNNGVVDDSQLPKDRFSAERLKGVDSTLKIQPAKLEDSAVYLCASSLTGTGETDTQYFGPGTRLTVL.

The chain carries TRBV9 and TRBJ2-7, with 9 bases identical to TRBD1. Trimming removed 4 bases from V and 6 bases from J; junction bases left unmatched: 11. The length of the CDR3 is 15 residues. Per the germline V gene, CDR1 is SGDLS and CDR2 is YYNGEE. The CDR3 sequence: CASSPSGTGLAEQYF. The CDR3 DNA sequence: TGTGCCAGCAGCCCTTCCGGGACAGGGTTGGCCGAGCAGTACTTC. Filled out from reference TRBV9 and TRBJ2-7, the complete variable domain reads DSGVTQTPKHLITATGQRVTLRCSPRSGDLSVYWYQQSLDQGLQFLIQYYNGEERAKGNILERFSAQQFPDLHSELNLSSLELGDSALYFCASSPSGTGLAEQYFGPGTRLTVT.

CDR3 sequence: CASITGSGGYF. The CDR3, as DNA: TGTGCCAGCATCACCGGGTCTGGTGGGTACTTC. V is TRBV2 and J is TRBJ2-5; no definite D call. V lost 7 bases, J lost 13 bases, and 16 bases lay in between. CDR3 size: 11 residues. The V gene's germline CDR1 is SNHLY and CDR2 FYNNEI.

The V gene is TRBV5-4, the J gene TRBJ2-3; unclear D gene. The CDR3 has 14 residues. The V and J ends lost 2 bases and 0 bases respectively, with 7 bases between them. Germline assignment: CDR1 SGHNT and CDR2 YYREEE (reference sequence). CDR3 amino acids: CASSLRVSTDTQYF. CDR3 bases: TGTGCCAGCAGCTTACGGGTGAGCACAGATACGCAGTATTTT.

The genes are TRBV11-3 and TRBJ1-1; D remains ambiguous. There are 11 residues in the CDR3. Germline loops: CDR1 SGHNT, CDR2 YENEEA. V was shortened by 4 bases and J by 4 bases, with 4 bases between the two germline ends. The DNA of the CDR3 is TGTGCCAGCAGCTCAGGCACTGAAGCTTTCTTT. This translates into CASSSGTEAFF. Full variable domain (remainder filled in from reference TRBV11-3 and TRBJ1-1): EAGVVQSPRYKIIEKKQPVAFWCNPISGHNTLYWYLQNLGQGPELLIRYENEEAVDDSQLPKDRFSAERLKGVDSTLKIQPAELGDSAVYLCASSSGTEAFFGQGTRLTVV.

This chain uses TRBV30 with TRBJ1-5; D uncertain. This CDR3 is built from 14 residues. CDR1 is GTSNPN, CDR2 SVGIG, per germline (reference sequence). Trimming left V 4 bases short and J 7 bases short, with 17 bases between. CDR3 region: CAWTPRRRGQPQHF. CDR3 DNA: TGTGCCTGGACACCTAGGCGGCGGGGACAGCCCCAGCATTTT. The full variable domain, completed using reference TRBV30 and TRBJ1-5, is SQTIHQWPATLVQPVGSPLSLECTVEGTSNPNLYWYRQAAGRGLQLLFYSVGIGQISSEVPQNLSASRPQDRQFILSSKKLLLSDSGFYLCAWTPRRRGQPQHFGDGTRLSIL.

The J gene is TRBJ2-7, the V gene TRBV7-6, with TRBD2 matching 8 bases. Looked up from germline, CDR1 is SGHVS and CDR2 is FNYEAQ. There are 14 residues in the CDR3. Trimming cost V 5 bases and J 1 base; bases outside gene matches: 4. The CDR3 region has the DNA TGTGCCAGCAGCCTTCGACTAGCGTCCTACGAGCAGTACTTC. Translated, it gives CASSLRLASYEQYF.

V and J are TRBV29-1 and TRBJ1-2, with D tentatively TRBD1 (5 bases). Trimming stripped 4 bases from V and 6 bases from J, with 15 bases between. The CDR3 runs 13 residues. The germline CDR1 and CDR2 sequences are SQVTM and ANQGSEA. CDR3 sequence: CSVGWGEEDGYTF. The CDR3 DNA follows: TGCAGCGTTGGCTGGGGGGAGGAGGATGGCTACACCTTC.

This rearrangement joins TRBV19 to TRBJ1-1, with D possibly being TRBD1 (5 bases). Germline assignment: CDR1 LNHDA and CDR2 SQIVND (reference sequence). With 5 bases removed from V and 5 bases from J, the gap between germline ends came to 9 bases. The CDR3 loop spans 12 amino acids. The CDR3 loop reads CASSQTETEAFF. For the CDR3, the DNA is TGTGCCAGTAGTCAGACAGAGACTGAAGCTTTCTTT.

V gene TRBV29-1 combines with J gene TRBJ2-6, with 9 nucleotides matching TRBD1. The J segment lost 2 bases and the V segment lost 1 base, leaving 9 bases of the junction unmatched. This CDR3 spans 18 amino acids. The germline CDR1 and CDR2 sequences are SQVTM and ANQGSEA. CDR3 sequence (DNA): TGCAGCGTTGAAGCCCGGGACAGGGAAGAGGCTGGGGCCAACGTCCTGACTTTC. Amino acid sequence: CSVEARDREEAGANVLTF.

The chain couples TRBV5-4 to TRBJ2-2, with D perhaps TRBD2 (5 bases). Germline CDR1 SGHNT, CDR2 YYREEE (reference sequence). The V end was cut by 5 bases, the J end by 7 bases, with 12 bases between. The CDR3 runs to 13 residues. For the CDR3, the DNA is TGTGCCAGCAGAAGCGACGGGGACGGGGAGCTGTTTTTT. This gives the protein CASRSDGDGELFF.

The gene calls are TRBV28 and TRBJ2-3, with TRBD2 identical over 11 bases. Germline V lookup: CDR1 MDHEN, CDR2 SYDVKM. CDR3 length equals 19 residues. The V and J ends lost 4 bases and 1 base, in that order; junction bases with no gene match: 13. The CDR3 here is CASSSHLAGGPLGTDTQYF. CDR3 nucleotides: TGTGCCAGCAGTTCCCACTTAGCGGGAGGGCCGCTTGGCACAGATACGCAGTATTTT.

This chain uses TRBV7-9 with TRBJ1-2; D call uncertain. Looked up from germline, CDR1 is SEHNR and CDR2 is FQNEAQ (reference sequence). CDR3 size: 11 residues. The V end lost 5 bases, the J end lost 4 bases, and 5 bases lay between the germline ends. CDR3 in DNA: TGTGCCAGCAGCCCGGGCTATGGCTACACCTTC. This encodes CASSPGYGYTF.

CDR3 DNA sequence: TGCGCCAGCAGCCAGAGCTACGAGCAGTACTTC. Translated: CASSQSYEQYF. This chain connects TRBV4-1 to TRBJ2-7; no reliable D call. The V end lost 3 bases, the J end lost 3 bases, and 3 bases lay between the germline ends. The CDR3 extends over 11 amino acids. Germline loops: CDR1 MGHRA, CDR2 YSYEKL.

The chain employs TRBV5-4 and TRBJ2-5; 7 nucleotides align to TRBD2. The CDR3 length is 13 residues. V was clipped by 2 bases and J by 6 bases; unmatched bases: 4. Looked up from germline, CDR1 is SGHNT and CDR2 is YYREEE (reference sequence). The CDR3 spells CASSFGEGQTQYF. The DNA of the CDR3 is TGTGCCAGCAGCTTCGGGGAGGGTCAGACCCAGTACTTC.

Here the CDR3 reads CASSQTTTYGYTF. In DNA form, the CDR3 reads TGTGCCAGCAGCCAAACAACCACCTATGGCTACACCTTC. The rearrangement joins TRBV14 to TRBJ1-2; D is undetermined. Trimming shortened V by 2 bases and J by 4 bases, and 8 bases separated the two germline ends. Germline CDR1 SGHDN, CDR2 FVKESK. The CDR3 is 13 residues long.

This chain uses TRBV19 with TRBJ1-2, with D perhaps matching TRBD1 (5 bases). Germline CDR1 LNHDA, CDR2 SQIVND (reference sequence). The CDR3 is made up of 13 amino acids. V lost 5 bases, J lost 7 bases, and 14 bases lay in between. CDR3 residues: CASSVDRLGGYTF. CDR3 sequence (DNA): TGTGCCAGTAGTGTCGACAGATTGGGTGGCTACACCTTC. Filled out from reference TRBV19 and TRBJ1-2, the complete variable domain reads DGGITQSPKYLFRKEGQNVTLSCEQNLNHDAMYWYRQDPGQGLRLIYYSQIVNDFQKGDIAEGYSVSREKKESFPLTVTSAQKNPTAFYLCASSVDRLGGYTFGSGTRLTVV.